This is a list of T cell receptor beta chains from one sample in a study of T cells after yellow fever vaccination. TCRdb ran MiXCR on the 5' RACE reads and lists one entry per CDR3 protein. The table includes about 350,000 distinct CDR3 sequences, roughly 8.3% detected once. The source was PBMCs, collected roughly seven weeks after the first yellow fever vaccination. All receptors derive from a man aged 18 to 29 who received the YFV17D yellow fever vaccine. The CDR3 runs from the conserved cysteine through the conserved F or W. The order of the fields is J gene, clone size, D gene, V gene, CDR3 DNA, CDR3 protein. The D gene is left open where the match is weak. Clone size, where shown, is once, few, many, or a class for clones that have expanded.

>TRBJ2-5|.|TRBD2|TRBV6-2/TRBV6-3
TGTGCCAGCAGTTATCTCCCAGCGGGGTACCAAGAGACCCAGTACTTC
CASSYLPAGYQETQYF
>TRBJ2-3|.|TRBD1|TRBV28
TGTGCCAGCAGTTTCGGGACAGGGGACACAGATACGCAGTATTTT
CASSFGTGDTDTQYF
>TRBJ2-5|many|TRBD1|TRBV3-1
TGTGCCAGCAGCCAGTCGCGATTCAGGGGGCATACCCAAGAGACCCAGTACTTC
CASSQSRFRGHTQETQYF
>TRBJ1-1|.|.|TRBV28
TGTGCCAGCACCCAACCCCCCGGCACTGAAGCTTTCTTT
CASTQPPGTEAFF
>TRBJ2-3|.|TRBD2|TRBV2
TGTGCCAGCAGTCTGATCGGACTAGCGGGGGGGACGAAAACGCAGTATTTT
CASSLIGLAGGTKTQYF
>TRBJ2-7|.|TRBD1|TRBV10-2
TGCGCCAGCACCGCTGGACAGGGGACTATACGGTACGAGCAGTACTTC
CASTAGQGTIRYEQYF
>TRBJ1-2|few|.|TRBV7-8
TGTGCCAGCAGCTTAGCAGGATCTTGGGCCTACACCTTC
CASSLAGSWAYTF
>TRBJ1-4|few|.|TRBV28
TGTGCCAGCAGTTTACAGGGCTTTGAAAAACTGTTTTTT
CASSLQGFEKLFF
>TRBJ1-6|few|.|TRBV20-1
TGCAGTGCCAGAAAAGGTGACGGTTCACCCCTCCACTTT
CSARKGDGSPLHF
>TRBJ2-5|few|TRBD2|TRBV12-3/TRBV12-4
TGTGCCAGCAGTTTCCCCGGGCGGGGGCAGTACTTC
CASSFPGRGQYF
>TRBJ1-1|many|.|TRBV19
TGTGCCAGTAGTATGCTCCTGGACGGGGAAGCTTTCTTT
CASSMLLDGEAFF
>TRBJ1-1|few|.|TRBV12-3/TRBV12-4
TGTGCCAGCATCACGGGGTCCCGGGAAGCTTTCTTT
CASITGSREAFF
>TRBJ2-7|few|.|TRBV20-1
TGCAGTGGTCTAGTGGGACACGAGCAGTACTTC
CSGLVGHEQYF
>TRBJ2-7|.|.|TRBV12-3/TRBV12-4
TGTGCCAGCAGTCTAGGGGGGGACGGTAGCTCCTACGAGCAGTACTTC
CASSLGGDGSSYEQYF
>TRBJ1-2|few|.|TRBV5-4
TGTGCCAGCAGCTTGCAGCCCCAGGCCGGCTATGGCTACACCTTC
CASSLQPQAGYGYTF
>TRBJ1-1|few|.|TRBV5-5
TGTGCCAGCACAGTCAACACTGAAGCTTTCTTT
CASTVNTEAFF
>TRBJ1-4|few|TRBD1|TRBV5-1
TGCGCCAGCAGCTTGGGGACAGGTCCAATGGGTGAAAAACTGTTTTTT
CASSLGTGPMGEKLFF
>TRBJ2-3|.|.|TRBV14
TGTGCCAGCAGCCAAGAAAATACGCAGTATTTT
CASSQENTQYF
>TRBJ1-4|.|.|TRBV7-2
TGTGCCAGCAGCTTAGTAGGTGGGAATGAAAAACTGTTTTTT
CASSLVGGNEKLFF
>TRBJ1-5|few|TRBD1|TRBV7-1
TGTGCCAGCAGCTCAAGCCAACATGGGGACAGGGGGCTTGGTTATAGCAATCAGCCCCAGCATTTT
CASSSSQHGDRGLGYSNQPQHF
>TRBJ2-1|few|.|TRBV1
TGCACCAGCAGCCAGGCCGGGACAGGGGGCTACAATGAGCAGTTCTTC
CTSSQAGTGGYNEQFF
>TRBJ1-1|.|.|TRBV9
TGTGCCAGCAGCTCGAGACAGGACCCTGGGACTGAAGCTTTCTTT
CASSSRQDPGTEAFF
>TRBJ1-4|.|.|TRBV7-9
TGTGCCAGCAGCTTACCCCCCAATGAAAAACTGTTTTTT
CASSLPPNEKLFF
>TRBJ2-2|.|.|TRBV6-1
TGTGCCAGCACCGCGTCGGGGGTGGGCACCGGGGAGCTGTTTTTT
CASTASGVGTGELFF
>TRBJ1-2|.|.|TRBV6-2/TRBV6-3
TGTGCCAGCAGTGCTAACCAAGGCTACACCTTC
CASSANQGYTF
>TRBJ2-1|.|.|TRBV5-1
TGCGCCAGCAGCTTACGGGGGTCGTGGTTCTTC
CASSLRGSWFF
>TRBJ2-4|.|.|TRBV7-2
TGTGCCAGCAGCCGAGTGGGCATTCAGTACTTC
CASSRVGIQYF
>TRBJ2-7|few|.|TRBV27
TGTGCCAGCAGTTTGGCAGGTCCTCTCTACGAGCAGTACTTC
CASSLAGPLYEQYF
>TRBJ1-2|once|TRBD1|TRBV2
TGTGCCAGCAGTGTACAGACAGGGACGAATGGCTACACCTTC
CASSVQTGTNGYTF
>TRBJ1-6|many|TRBD1|TRBV11-2
TGTGCCAGCAGCTTAGGGGGACAGGGGTTCTCGGATTCCCTCCACTTT
CASSLGGQGFSDSLHF
>TRBJ2-1|.|.|TRBV25-1
TGTGCCAGCAGTGCGGACACGTACTCCAATGAGCAGTTCTTC
CASSADTYSNEQFF
>TRBJ2-7|many|TRBD2|TRBV12-3/TRBV12-4
TGTGCCAGCAGTTTTAGGCTAGCGGGGGGTTCGCCCTACGAGCAGTACTTC
CASSFRLAGGSPYEQYF
>TRBJ1-2|.|.|TRBV13
TGTGCCAGCAGCTTACGTCCTGGTGGCTACACCTTC
CASSLRPGGYTF
>TRBJ1-1|few|.|TRBV4-3
TGCGCCAGCAGCCGTAGGGTTGGGTCGAACACTGAAGCTTTCTTT
CASSRRVGSNTEAFF
>TRBJ2-3|few|.|TRBV27
TGTGCCAGCTCACGTCTCCACTCGAATTCGGATACGCAGTATTTT
CASSRLHSNSDTQYF
>TRBJ1-5|.|.|TRBV19
TGTGCCAGTAGTCTTATGGACGGAATCAATCAGCCCCAGCATTTT
CASSLMDGINQPQHF
>TRBJ1-6|.|TRBD1|TRBV4-3
TGCGCCAGCAGCCAGGACAGGGGCGTCTATAATTCACCCCTCCACTTT
CASSQDRGVYNSPLHF
>TRBJ1-2|.|TRBD1|TRBV11-2
TGTGCCAGCAGCGCGGGGGACAGGGCTCGCTATGGCTACACCTTC
CASSAGDRARYGYTF
>TRBJ2-3|few|.|TRBV5-1
TGCGCCAGCGGACGGCAAGCCTCCGTGGATACGCAGTATTTT
CASGRQASVDTQYF
>TRBJ1-6|few|.|TRBV5-4
TGTGCCAGCAGCCCCGATCCGCTCAGCTCCTATAATTCACCCCTCCACTTT
CASSPDPLSSYNSPLHF
>TRBJ2-1|.|TRBD2|TRBV5-1
TGCGCCAGCAGCCCAGGTGGGAGGGCCTACAATGAGCAGTTCTTC
CASSPGGRAYNEQFF
>TRBJ2-1|.|TRBD2|TRBV7-8
TGTGCCAGCAGCTTAGCCCGAGAGGTAGCGGGGCTCTACAATGAGCAGTTCTTC
CASSLAREVAGLYNEQFF